This T cell receptor (beta chain) stems from a study of shared clonotypes between healthy human individuals. Broader study findings: Clonotypes that were shared across a handful of donors made up around 5.5% of naive CD4 clonotypes. In the sorted subsets, rarefaction showed sequencing was incomplete despite large depth.

Donors were healthy HIV-negative adults without recent acute infections or vaccinations. Into CD45RA+ naive and CD45RA-negative memory subsets, the CD4+ cells were split. TCRdb keeps only in-frame clones here, not all; method: immunoSEQ multiplex PCR. The sample contains about 2.5 million clones, less than 95% of which appear only once. As regards this clone: Antigen unknown.

Germline lookup yields CDR1 SGHRS and CDR2 YFSETQ. The junction had 5 bases not matched to a gene; V was cut back by 3 bases and J by 6 bases. The CDR3 totals 16 residues. What was sequenced was naive CD4+ T cells from PBMCs. Subset: CD45RA+ positively selected. The TCR comes from a man between 18 and 29 years old in good health. Some clones in this sample may be carry-over from other donors' samples. The chain combines TRBV5-1 with TRBJ2-3; 15 positions match TRBD2. For the CDR3, the DNA is TGCGCCAGCAGCTCCGGGACTAGCGGGAGGATGGATACGCAGTATTTT. This encodes CASSSGTSGRMDTQYF.